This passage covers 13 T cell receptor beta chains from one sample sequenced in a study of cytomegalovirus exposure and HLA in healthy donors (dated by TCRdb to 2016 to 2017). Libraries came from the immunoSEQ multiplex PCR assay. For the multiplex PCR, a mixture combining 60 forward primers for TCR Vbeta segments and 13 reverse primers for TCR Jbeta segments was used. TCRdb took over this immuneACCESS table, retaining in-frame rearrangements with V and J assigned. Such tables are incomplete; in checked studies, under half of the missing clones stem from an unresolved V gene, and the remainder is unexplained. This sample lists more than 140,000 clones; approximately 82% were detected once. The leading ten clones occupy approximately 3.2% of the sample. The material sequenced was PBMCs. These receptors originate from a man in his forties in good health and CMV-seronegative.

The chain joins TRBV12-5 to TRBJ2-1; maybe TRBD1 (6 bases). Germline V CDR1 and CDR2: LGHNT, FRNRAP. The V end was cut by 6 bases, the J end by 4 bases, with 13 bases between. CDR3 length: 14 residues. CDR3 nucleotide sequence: TGTGCTAGTGGGGATGGACAGCTTTACAATGAGCAGTTCTTC. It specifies CASGDGQLYNEQFF.

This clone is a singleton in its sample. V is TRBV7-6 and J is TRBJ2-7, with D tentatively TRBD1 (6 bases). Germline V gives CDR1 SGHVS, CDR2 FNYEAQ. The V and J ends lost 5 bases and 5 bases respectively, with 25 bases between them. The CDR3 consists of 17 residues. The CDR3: CASSANAGAVGDDEQYF. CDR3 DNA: TGTGCCAGCAGCGCTAATGCAGGGGCCGTTGGGGACGACGAGCAGTACTTC.

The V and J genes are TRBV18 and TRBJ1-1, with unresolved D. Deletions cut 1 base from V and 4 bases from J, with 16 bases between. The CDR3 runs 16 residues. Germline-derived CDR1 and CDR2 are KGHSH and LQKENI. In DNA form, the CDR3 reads TGTGCCAGCTCACCACAGGACTTTTCAGGCGGCACTGAAGCTTTCTTT. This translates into CASSPQDFSGGTEAFF.

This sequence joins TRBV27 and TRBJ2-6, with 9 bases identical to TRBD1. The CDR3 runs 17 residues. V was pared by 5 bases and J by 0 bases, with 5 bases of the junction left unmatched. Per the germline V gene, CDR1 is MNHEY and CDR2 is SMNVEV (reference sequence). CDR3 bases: TGTGCCAGCAGTCCTACAGGGGGCTTCTCTGGGGCCAACGTCCTGACTTTC. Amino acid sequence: CASSPTGGFSGANVLTF.

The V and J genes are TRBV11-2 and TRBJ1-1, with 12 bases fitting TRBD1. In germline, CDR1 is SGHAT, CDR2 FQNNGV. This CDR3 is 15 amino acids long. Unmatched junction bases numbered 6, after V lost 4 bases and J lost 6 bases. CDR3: CASSSGQGALAEAFF. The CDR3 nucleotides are TGTGCCAGCAGCTCGGGACAGGGGGCGTTGGCTGAAGCTTTCTTT.

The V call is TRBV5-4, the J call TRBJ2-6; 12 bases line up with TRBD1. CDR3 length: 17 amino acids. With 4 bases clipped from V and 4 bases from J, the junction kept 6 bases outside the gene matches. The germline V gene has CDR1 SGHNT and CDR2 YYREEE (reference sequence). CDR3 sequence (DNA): TGTGCCAGCAGCGGGGGACAGGGGGCTGTGGGGGCCAACGTCCTGACTTTC. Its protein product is CASSGGQGAVGANVLTF.

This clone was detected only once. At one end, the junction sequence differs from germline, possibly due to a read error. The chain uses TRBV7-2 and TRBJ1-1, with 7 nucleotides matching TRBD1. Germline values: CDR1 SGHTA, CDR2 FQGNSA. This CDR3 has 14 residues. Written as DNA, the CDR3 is TGTGCCAGCATCTTACACAGGGGTATCACTGAAGCTTTCTTT. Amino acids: CASILHRGITEAFF.

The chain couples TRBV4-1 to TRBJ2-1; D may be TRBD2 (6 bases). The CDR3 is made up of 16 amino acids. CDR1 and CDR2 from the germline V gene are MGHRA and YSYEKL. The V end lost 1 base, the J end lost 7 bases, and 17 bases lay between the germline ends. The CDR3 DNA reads TGCGCCAGCAGCCAAGTTCTCGGCGGGAAGCGGAATGAGCAGTTCTTC. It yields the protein CASSQVLGGKRNEQFF.

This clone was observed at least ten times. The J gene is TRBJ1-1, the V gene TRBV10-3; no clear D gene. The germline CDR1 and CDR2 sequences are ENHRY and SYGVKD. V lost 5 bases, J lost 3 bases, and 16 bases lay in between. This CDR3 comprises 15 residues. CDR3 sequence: CAISSSAGRDTEAFF. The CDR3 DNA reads TGTGCCATCAGTTCAAGCGCGGGTAGGGACACTGAAGCTTTCTTT.

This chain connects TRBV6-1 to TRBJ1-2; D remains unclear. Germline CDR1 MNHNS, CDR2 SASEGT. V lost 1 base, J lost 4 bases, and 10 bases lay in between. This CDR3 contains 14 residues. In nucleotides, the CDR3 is TGTGCCAGCAGTGAAGTCGGGAGAGTCTATGGCTACACCTTC. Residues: CASSEVGRVYGYTF.

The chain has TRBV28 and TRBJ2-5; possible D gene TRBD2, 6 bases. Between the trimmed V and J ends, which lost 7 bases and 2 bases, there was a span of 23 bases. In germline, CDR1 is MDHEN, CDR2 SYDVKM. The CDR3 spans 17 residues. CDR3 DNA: TGTGCCAGCACCTCTTGGGTGATGGCGGGGATACAAGAGACCCAGTACTTC. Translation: CASTSWVMAGIQETQYF. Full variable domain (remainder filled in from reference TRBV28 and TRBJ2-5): DVKVTQSSRYLVKRTGEKVFLECVQDMDHENMFWYRQDPGLGLRLIYFSYDVKMKEKGDIPEGYSVSREKKERFSLILESASTNQTSMYLCASTSWVMAGIQETQYFGPGTRLLVL.

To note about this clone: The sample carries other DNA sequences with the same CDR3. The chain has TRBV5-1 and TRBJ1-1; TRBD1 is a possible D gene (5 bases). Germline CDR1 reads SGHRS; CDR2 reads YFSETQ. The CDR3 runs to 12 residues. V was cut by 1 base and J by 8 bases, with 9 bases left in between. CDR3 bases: TGCGCCAGCAGCTTGAGGGGCACCGAAGCTTTCTTT. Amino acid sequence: CASSLRGTEAFF.

The CDR3 coding sequence is TGCGCCAGCAGCCCGACTAGCGGGTACTACAATGAGCAGTTCTTC. Residues: CASSPTSGYYNEQFF. The J gene is TRBJ2-1, the V gene TRBV4-1, with TRBD2 identical over 10 bases. CDR3 length equals 15 residues. Germline V gene lookup returns CDR1 MGHRA and CDR2 YSYEKL. The trim removed 4 bases at V and 3 bases at J, leaving 3 bases unmatched.